The 7 T cell receptor beta chains below all came from one sample that was sequenced in a study of control samples from healthy donors and cancer patients. Sequencing was performed with immunoSEQ multiplex PCR; in TCRdb, only in-frame clones are kept and a portion is missing. The sample includes 93,000 or so clones, more than 85% of them seen just once. Sequencing used PBMCs. These receptors all stem from a man between 60 and 70 years old with lung cancer.

The V gene is TRBV11-2, the J gene TRBJ1-3; 9 positions match TRBD1. Trimming at V came to 3 bases and at J to 0 bases, leaving 6 bases not matched to a gene. Per germline, CDR1 SGHAT and CDR2 FQNNGV. The CDR3 length is 17 residues. The CDR3 DNA is TGTGCCAGCAGCTTGGCGACAGGGGGAACCTCTGGAAACACCATATATTTT. It codes for CASSLATGGTSGNTIYF.

The chain combines TRBV7-2 with TRBJ1-1, with D tentatively TRBD1 (5 bases). Deletions cut 5 bases from V and 4 bases from J, with 14 bases between. Per the germline V gene, CDR1 is SGHTA and CDR2 is FQGNSA. The CDR3 is 14 amino acids. CDR3 amino acids: CASSLGGFGTEAFF. CDR3 DNA sequence: TGTGCCAGCAGCCTGGGGGGGTTCGGCACTGAAGCTTTCTTT.

This chain joins TRBV10-3 and TRBJ1-2; D remains unclear. Trimming stripped 5 bases from V and 0 bases from J, with 13 bases between. CDR1 and CDR2 (germline): ENHRY, SYGVKD. The CDR3 length is 15 residues. This CDR3 reads CAISSTPGANYGYTF. DNA of the CDR3: TGTGCCATCAGTTCGACCCCCGGAGCTAACTATGGCTACACCTTC.

The rearrangement links TRBV11-2 to TRBJ1-5, with D unresolved. The V and J ends lost 0 bases and 8 bases respectively, with 11 bases between them. The CDR3 has 14 amino acids. Germline CDR1 is SGHAT and CDR2 is FQNNGV. The CDR3 bases are TGTGCCAGCAGCTTAGATAACGAGCTGGAGCCCCAGCATTTT. It yields the protein CASSLDNELEPQHF.

This chain uses TRBV5-4 with TRBJ2-2; 8 nucleotides line up with TRBD1. With V trimmed by 2 bases and J by 3 bases, 9 bases remained unmatched. The CDR3 has 17 amino acids. Germline V gene sequence: CDR1 SGHNT, CDR2 YYREEE (reference sequence). This CDR3 is CASSLGQGAVYTGELFF. Written as DNA, the CDR3 is TGTGCCAGCAGCTTAGGCCAGGGGGCAGTCTACACCGGGGAGCTGTTTTTT.

This rearrangement joins TRBV27 to TRBJ2-3, with TRBD1 matching over 7 bases. CDR1 is MNHEY and CDR2 is SMNVEV in the germline V gene (reference sequence). The CDR3 is 17 residues long. With 5 bases clipped from V and 3 bases from J, the junction kept 14 bases outside the gene matches. Here the CDR3 DNA reads TGTGCCAGCAGTATGAGATTACAGGGGCCAAGGACAGATACGCAGTATTTT. Translating it yields CASSMRLQGPRTDTQYF.

The rearrangement uses TRBV6-6 and TRBJ1-6; perhaps TRBD1 as D (6 bases). Trimming removed 7 bases from V and 9 bases from J, with 19 bases in between. The CDR3 has 15 residues. Per germline, CDR1 MNHNY and CDR2 SVGAGI (reference sequence). CDR3 sequence (DNA): TGTGCCAGCATTACGTCGGGGGGGCGAGGTTCACCCCTCCACTTT. This gives the protein CASITSGGRGSPLHF.